The clone carrying this T cell receptor beta chain has just one count. Its antigen is undetermined. The source of the sample is a study of shared clonotypes between healthy human individuals. Study-wide background: Two women and a few men aged 18 to 49 served as donors. CD4 naive and CD4 memory each took three plates per donor, while CD8 naive took two and CD8 memory one.

Splitting of CD4+ cells produced CD45RA+ naive and CD45RA-negative memory subsets. With V trimmed by 7 bases and J by 0 bases, 11 bases remained unmatched. The CDR3 contains 17 residues. Germline V gene lookup returns CDR1 LGHNT and CDR2 FRNRAP. Study conclusions and caveats: The naive CD4 repertoires of several donors were compared, and around 5% of clonotypes were shared.

TCRdb's copy holds only in-frame clones and misses some; the assay was immunoSEQ multiplex PCR. The table lists roughly 1.5 million clones, approximately 98% of them singletons, with about 0.42% in the top ten. The sequencing input was naive CD4+ T cells sorted from blood. Subset denoted: CD45RA+ positively selected. The genes are TRBV12-5 and TRBJ2-3; 9 bases match TRBD1. This TCR was sampled from a man aged 25-40 years in good health. The CDR3, as DNA: TGTGCTAGTGCCTTATCTGGGACAGGGACAAGCACAGATACGCAGTATTTT. Translation gives CASALSGTGTSTDTQYF.